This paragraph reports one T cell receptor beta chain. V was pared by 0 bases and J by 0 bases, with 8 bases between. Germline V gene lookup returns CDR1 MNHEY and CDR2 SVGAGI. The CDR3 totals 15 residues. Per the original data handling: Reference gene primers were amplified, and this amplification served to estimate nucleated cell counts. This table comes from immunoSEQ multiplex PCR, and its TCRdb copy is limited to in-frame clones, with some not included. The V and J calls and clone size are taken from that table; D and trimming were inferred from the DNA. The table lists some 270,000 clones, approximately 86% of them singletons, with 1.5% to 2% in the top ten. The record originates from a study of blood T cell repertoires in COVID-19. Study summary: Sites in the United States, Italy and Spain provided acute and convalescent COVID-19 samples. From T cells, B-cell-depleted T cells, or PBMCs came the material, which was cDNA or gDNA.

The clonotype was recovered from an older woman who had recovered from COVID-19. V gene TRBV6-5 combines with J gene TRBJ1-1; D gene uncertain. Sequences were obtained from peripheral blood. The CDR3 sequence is CASSYSRRMNTEAFF. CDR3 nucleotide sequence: TGTGCCAGCAGTTACTCGAGGCGGATGAACACTGAAGCTTTCTTT.